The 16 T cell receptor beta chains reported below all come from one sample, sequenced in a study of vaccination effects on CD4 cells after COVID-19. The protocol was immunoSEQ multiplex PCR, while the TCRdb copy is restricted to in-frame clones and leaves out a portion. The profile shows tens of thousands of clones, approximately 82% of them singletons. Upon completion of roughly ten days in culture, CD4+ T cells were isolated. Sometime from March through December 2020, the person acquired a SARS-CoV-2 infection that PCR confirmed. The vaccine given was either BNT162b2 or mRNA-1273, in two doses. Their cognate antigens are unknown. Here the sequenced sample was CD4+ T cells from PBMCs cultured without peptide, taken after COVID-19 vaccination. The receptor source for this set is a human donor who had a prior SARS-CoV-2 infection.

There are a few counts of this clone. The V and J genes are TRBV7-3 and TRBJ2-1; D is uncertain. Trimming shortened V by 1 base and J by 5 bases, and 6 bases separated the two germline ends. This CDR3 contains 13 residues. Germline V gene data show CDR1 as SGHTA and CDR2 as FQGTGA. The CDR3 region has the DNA TGTGCCAGCAGCTTAAGTCAGGACAATGAGCAGTTCTTC. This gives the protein CASSLSQDNEQFF.

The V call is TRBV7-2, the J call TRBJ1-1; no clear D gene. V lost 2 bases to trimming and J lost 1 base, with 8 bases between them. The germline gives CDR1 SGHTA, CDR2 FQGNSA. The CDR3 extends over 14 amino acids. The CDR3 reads CASSLISRNTEAFF. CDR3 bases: TGTGCCAGCAGCTTAATCTCAAGGAACACTGAAGCTTTCTTT. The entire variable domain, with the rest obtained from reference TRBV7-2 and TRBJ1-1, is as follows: GAGVSQSPSNKVTEKGKDVELRCDPISGHTALYWYRQSLGQGLEFLIYFQGNSAPDKSGLPSDRFSAERTGGSVSTLTIQRTQQEDSAVYLCASSLISRNTEAFFGQGTRLTVV.

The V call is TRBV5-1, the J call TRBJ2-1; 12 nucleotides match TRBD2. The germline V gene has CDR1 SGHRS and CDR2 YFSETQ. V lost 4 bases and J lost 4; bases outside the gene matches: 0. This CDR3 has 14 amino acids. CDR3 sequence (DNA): TGCGCCAGCAGCGGGACTAGCGGGTACAATGAGCAGTTCTTC. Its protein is CASSGTSGYNEQFF.

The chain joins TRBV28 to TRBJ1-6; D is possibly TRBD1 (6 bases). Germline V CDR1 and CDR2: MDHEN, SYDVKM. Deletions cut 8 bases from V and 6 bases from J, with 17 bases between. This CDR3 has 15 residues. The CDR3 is CASSPRGAGNSPLHF. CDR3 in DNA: TGTGCCAGCTCCCCCCGGGGGGCAGGTAATTCACCCCTCCACTTT.

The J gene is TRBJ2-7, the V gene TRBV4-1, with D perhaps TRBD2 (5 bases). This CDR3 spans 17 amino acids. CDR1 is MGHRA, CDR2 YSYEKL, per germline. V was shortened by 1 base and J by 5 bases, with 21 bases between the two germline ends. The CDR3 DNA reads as TGCGCCAGCAGCCAAGTTTCTCTTTTGGTGGGAGCCCACGAGCAGTACTTC. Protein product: CASSQVSLLVGAHEQYF.

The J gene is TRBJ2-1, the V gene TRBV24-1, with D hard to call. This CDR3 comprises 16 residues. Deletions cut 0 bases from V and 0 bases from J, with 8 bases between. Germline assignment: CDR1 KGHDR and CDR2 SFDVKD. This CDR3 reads CATSDLRADSYNEQFF. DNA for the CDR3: TGTGCCACCAGTGATTTGCGGGCGGACTCCTACAATGAGCAGTTCTTC.

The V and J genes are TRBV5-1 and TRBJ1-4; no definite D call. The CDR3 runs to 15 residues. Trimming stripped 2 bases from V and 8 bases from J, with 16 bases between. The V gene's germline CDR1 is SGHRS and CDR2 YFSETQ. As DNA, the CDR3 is TGCGCCAGCAGCTTAGTCGGAACCAAGGAGGAAAAACTGTTTTTT. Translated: CASSLVGTKEEKLFF.

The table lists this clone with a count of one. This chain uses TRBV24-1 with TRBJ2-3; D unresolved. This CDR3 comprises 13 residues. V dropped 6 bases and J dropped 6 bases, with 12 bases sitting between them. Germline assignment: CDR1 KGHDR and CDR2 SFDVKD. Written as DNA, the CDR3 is TGTGCCACCAGTCCCTGGGAACGGGATACGCAGTATTTT. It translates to CATSPWERDTQYF.

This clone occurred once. The CDR3, as DNA: TGTGCCAGCAGGGCTAGGGGTCATGGCTACACCTTC. Protein: CASRARGHGYTF. J is TRBJ1-2 and V is TRBV2; D is perhaps TRBD1 (5 bases). V lost 6 bases and J lost 6, with 11 bases in between. The CDR3 runs to 12 residues. CDR1 and CDR2 from the germline V gene are SNHLY and FYNNEI.

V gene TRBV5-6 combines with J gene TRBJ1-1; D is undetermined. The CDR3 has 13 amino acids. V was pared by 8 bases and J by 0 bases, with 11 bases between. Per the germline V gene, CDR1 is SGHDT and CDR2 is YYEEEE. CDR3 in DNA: TGTGCCAGTTCGGGCCTATTGAACACTGAAGCTTTCTTT. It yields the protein CASSGLLNTEAFF.

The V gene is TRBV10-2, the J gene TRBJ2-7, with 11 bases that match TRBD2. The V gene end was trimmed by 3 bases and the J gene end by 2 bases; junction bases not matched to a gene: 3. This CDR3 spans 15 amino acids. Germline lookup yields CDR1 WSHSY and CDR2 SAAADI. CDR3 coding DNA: TGCGCCAGCAGTGAAGGGACTAGCGGTACCTACGAGCAGTACTTC. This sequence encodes CASSEGTSGTYEQYF.

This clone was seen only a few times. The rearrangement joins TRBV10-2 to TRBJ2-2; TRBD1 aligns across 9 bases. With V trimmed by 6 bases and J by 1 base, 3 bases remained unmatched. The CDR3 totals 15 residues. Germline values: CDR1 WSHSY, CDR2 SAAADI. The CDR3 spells CASRMGQGNTGELFF. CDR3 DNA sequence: TGCGCCAGCAGGATGGGACAGGGGAACACCGGGGAGCTGTTTTTT.

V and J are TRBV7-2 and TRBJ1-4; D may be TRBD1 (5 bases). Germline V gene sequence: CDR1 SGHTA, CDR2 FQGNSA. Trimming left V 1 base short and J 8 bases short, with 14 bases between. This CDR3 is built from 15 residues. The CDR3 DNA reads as TGTGCCAGCAGCTTAGTGGCTCGCGGGGACGAAAAACTGTTTTTT. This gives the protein CASSLVARGDEKLFF.

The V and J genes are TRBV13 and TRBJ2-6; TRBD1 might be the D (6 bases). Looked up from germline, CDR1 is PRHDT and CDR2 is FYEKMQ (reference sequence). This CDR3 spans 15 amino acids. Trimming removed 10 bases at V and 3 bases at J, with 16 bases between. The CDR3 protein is CATTIPGVGANVLTF. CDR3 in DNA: TGTGCCACCACGATACCAGGGGTTGGGGCCAACGTCCTGACTTTC.

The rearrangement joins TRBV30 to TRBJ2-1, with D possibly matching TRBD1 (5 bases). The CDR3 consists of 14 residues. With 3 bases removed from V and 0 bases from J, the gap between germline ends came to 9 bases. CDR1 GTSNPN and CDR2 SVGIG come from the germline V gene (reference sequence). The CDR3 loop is CAWSKTDSYNEQFF. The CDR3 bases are TGTGCCTGGAGCAAGACAGACTCCTACAATGAGCAGTTCTTC.

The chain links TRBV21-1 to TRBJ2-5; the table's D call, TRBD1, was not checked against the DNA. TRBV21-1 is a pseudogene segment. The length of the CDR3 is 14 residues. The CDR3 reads CASRTTGGPETQYF. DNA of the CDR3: TGTGCCAGCAGGACGACAGGGGGCCCAGAGACCCAGTACTTC.